These 22 T cell receptor beta chains share one sample of origin, sequenced in a study of T cells in Graves' hyperthyroidism and ophthalmopathy. Amplified TCR beta CDR3 regions came from RNA transcripts. Primed by the HTBI set, a first-round RT-PCR was run on the TCR CDR3. TCRdb analysed the multiplex PCR reads with MiXCR anew, one entry per CDR3 protein. The sample includes approximately 370,000 distinct CDR3 sequences, approximately 15% seen only once; the top ten take approximately 32%. Sequencing input: blood. All receptors derive from a woman aged 25 to 39 with Graves' hyperthyroidism.

As concerns this clonotype: A clone one base away is much larger, so this may be a read error. The V gene is TRBV12-3 or TRBV12-4, the J gene TRBJ2-7; TRBD2 matches at 8 bases. The CDR3 loop spans 14 amino acids. The J segment lost 7 bases and the V segment lost 6 bases, leaving 11 bases of the junction unmatched. The CDR3 DNA follows: TGTGCCAGCAGAGCACCGGGACTAGAGAGTGAGCAGTACTTC. It translates to CASRAPGLESEQYF.

This clonotype was recorded many times. The rearrangement joins TRBV11-2 to TRBJ2-1; D might be TRBD1 (5 bases). CDR3 length equals 12 residues. The V end was cut by 1 base, the J end by 9 bases, with 7 bases between. The germline gives CDR1 SGHAT, CDR2 FQNNGV. This CDR3 is CASSLGTSEQFF. The DNA of the CDR3 is TGTGCCAGCAGCTTAGGGACAAGTGAGCAGTTCTTC.

This clonotype was found many times. V gene TRBV9 combines with J gene TRBJ2-5, with 7 bases fitting TRBD1. CDR1 and CDR2 from the germline V gene are SGDLS and YYNGEE. The CDR3 length is 15 residues. Trimming took 4 bases from V and 4 from J; bases not matched to a gene: 10. CDR3: CASSRVTGDRETQYF. Here the CDR3 DNA reads TGTGCCAGCAGCCGGGTTACAGGGGATAGAGAGACCCAGTACTTC.

The chain couples TRBV30 to TRBJ2-6, with D perhaps TRBD2 (6 bases). The CDR3 sequence is 16 residues long. The V end was cut by 3 bases, the J end by 0 bases, with 12 bases between. Germline CDR1 and CDR2: GTSNPN and SVGIG (reference sequence). The CDR3 sequence: CAWRGGLGSGANVLTF. CDR3 bases: TGTGCCTGGAGGGGGGGACTGGGCTCTGGGGCCAACGTCCTGACTTTC.

The table lists this clonotype with a few counts. J is TRBJ1-6 and V is TRBV20-1, with a tentative D call TRBD1 (5 bases). V shed 5 bases and J shed 3 bases, with 11 bases lying between them. CDR1 and CDR2 (germline): DFQATT, SNEGSKA (reference sequence). The CDR3 has 14 residues. CDR3 bases: TGCAGTGCTGGGGACGGAGACTATAATTCACCCCTCCACTTT. It specifies CSAGDGDYNSPLHF.

The V gene is TRBV6-1, the J gene TRBJ1-3; no firm D call. The V and J ends lost 6 bases and 3 bases respectively, with 9 bases between them. The CDR3 runs to 13 residues. Germline lookup yields CDR1 MNHNS and CDR2 SASEGT. The CDR3 reads CASREKDGNTIYF. The DNA for the CDR3 is TGTGCCAGCAGAGAAAAGGATGGAAACACCATATATTTT.

The chain couples TRBV28 to TRBJ2-1, with D perhaps matching TRBD1 (6 bases). This CDR3 contains 14 residues. Trimming pared 5 bases from V and 2 bases from J, leaving 10 bases between. Germline V CDR1 and CDR2: MDHEN, SYDVKM. The CDR3 region has the DNA TGTGCCAGCAGTCCAGGGGTCCCCTACAATGAGCAGTTCTTC. This encodes CASSPGVPYNEQFF.

V and J are TRBV28 and TRBJ1-2; the D gene is possibly TRBD1 (6 bases). V lost 7 bases, J lost 7 bases, and 13 bases lay in between. The CDR3 is made up of 12 amino acids. CDR1 and CDR2 from the germline V gene are MDHEN and SYDVKM. As DNA, the CDR3 is TGTGCCAGCAACGAACAGGGCGCTGGCTACACCTTC. It specifies CASNEQGAGYTF.

Ten or more counts support this clonotype. The chain employs TRBV2 and TRBJ2-1, with D hard to call. Trimming pared 1 base from V and 7 bases from J, leaving 8 bases between. The CDR3 runs to 13 residues. Germline lookup yields CDR1 SNHLY and CDR2 FYNNEI. The CDR3 spells CASSEEWRNEQFF. The CDR3 bases are TGTGCCAGCAGTGAAGAATGGCGGAATGAGCAGTTCTTC.

There are many counts of this clonotype. V gene TRBV20-1 combines with J gene TRBJ2-1, with 11 positions matching TRBD2. V was clipped by 3 bases and J by 2 bases; unmatched bases: 6. Per the germline V gene, CDR1 is DFQATT and CDR2 is SNEGSKA (reference sequence). The length of the CDR3 is 16 residues. This CDR3 reads CSARGTSGETYNEQFF. CDR3 coding DNA: TGCAGTGCTAGGGGGACTAGCGGAGAAACCTACAATGAGCAGTTCTTC.

The rearrangement uses TRBV28 and TRBJ1-5; D possibly corresponds to TRBD1 (6 bases). The germline CDR1 and CDR2 sequences are MDHEN and SYDVKM. The V end lost 3 bases, the J end lost 3 bases, and 12 bases lay between the germline ends. The CDR3 length is 15 residues. The CDR3 loop is CASSFQQGTNQPQHF. The CDR3 nucleotides read TGTGCCAGCAGTTTTCAACAGGGTACCAATCAGCCCCAGCATTTT.

This clonotype was recorded at least ten times. This chain joins TRBV20-1 and TRBJ2-7; 13 bases are shared with TRBD2. The CDR3 sequence is 19 residues long. The V segment lost 2 bases and the J segment 1 base; nucleotides outside the gene matches: 14. Germline V CDR1 and CDR2: DFQATT, SNEGSKA (reference sequence). CDR3 DNA: TGCAGTGCTAGACGGATCCCGACTAGCGGGGGGCACTTTTCCTACGAGCAGTACTTC. The encoded protein is CSARRIPTSGGHFSYEQYF.

Many counts were recorded for this clonotype. The genes are TRBV28 and TRBJ2-1; 11 bases are shared with TRBD2. CDR1 and CDR2 (germline): MDHEN, SYDVKM. The CDR3 covers 19 residues. With V trimmed by 3 bases and J by 5 bases, 15 bases remained unmatched. CDR3: CASSFKLGPGLAENNEQFF. In DNA form, the CDR3 reads TGTGCCAGCAGTTTCAAGCTGGGTCCGGGACTAGCGGAAAACAATGAGCAGTTCTTC.

This clonotype came up many times. The V gene is TRBV3-1, the J gene TRBJ2-1; D gene unclear. The CDR3 totals 13 residues. V was trimmed by 3 bases and J by 8 bases, leaving 11 bases between them. CDR1 and CDR2 (germline): LGHDT, YNNKEL (reference sequence). CDR3 sequence (DNA): TGTGCCAGCAGCCAGGAGTTAGTCCATGAGCAGTTCTTC. Protein product: CASSQELVHEQFF.

This clonotype has at least ten counts. The rearrangement uses TRBV18 and TRBJ1-2; no reliable D call. Germline V lookup: CDR1 KGHSH, CDR2 LQKENI. This CDR3 spans 12 amino acids. V was trimmed by 0 bases and J by 8 bases, leaving 7 bases between them. The CDR3 is CASSPPSGGYTF. In DNA form, the CDR3 reads TGTGCCAGCTCACCACCGTCCGGAGGCTACACCTTC.

This sequence joins TRBV6-5 and TRBJ2-7; 8 bases align to TRBD1. The CDR3 has 12 amino acids. Germline V CDR1 and CDR2: MNHEY, SVGAGI. The ends lost 10 bases at V and 2 bases at J; junction bases unmatched: 4. The CDR3 DNA is TGTGCCACCAGGACAGGGCCCTACGAGCAGTACTTC. Translating it yields CATRTGPYEQYF.

The table lists this clonotype with many counts. This chain joins TRBV12-3 or TRBV12-4 and TRBJ1-5; tentative D call: TRBD1 (6 bases). The CDR3 length is 15 residues. The V end lost 1 base, the J end lost 4 bases, and 11 bases lay between the germline ends. The DNA of the CDR3 is TGTGCCAGCAGTTTAGGGGGGCCGGTTAATCAGCCCCAGCATTTT. It yields the protein CASSLGGPVNQPQHF.

This clonotype was observed at least ten times. The chain combines TRBV18 with TRBJ2-1; unclear D gene. Germline V gene data show CDR1 as KGHSH and CDR2 as LQKENI. V was clipped by 3 bases and J by 5 bases, with 8 bases between them. This CDR3 has 13 residues. CDR3 in amino acids: CASSPLVNNEQFF. CDR3 nucleotide sequence: TGTGCCAGCTCACCGCTCGTAAACAATGAGCAGTTCTTC.

The chain uses TRBV5-1 and TRBJ1-4; D not certain. The germline gives CDR1 SGHRS, CDR2 YFSETQ. V was clipped by 6 bases and J by 3 bases, with 9 bases between them. The CDR3 has 13 amino acids. The CDR3 loop reads CASIRVSNEKLFF. The CDR3 DNA sequence: TGCGCCAGCATCCGGGTTTCTAATGAAAAACTGTTTTTT. Filled out from reference TRBV5-1 and TRBJ1-4, the complete variable domain reads KAGVTQTPRYLIKTRGQQVTLSCSPISGHRSVSWYQQTPGQGLQFLFEYFSETQRNKGNFPGRFSGRQFSNSRSEMNVSTLELGDSALYLCASIRVSNEKLFFGSGTQLSVL.

This clonotype was recorded many times. The chain joins TRBV20-1 to TRBJ2-3; possibly TRBD2 for D (6 bases). Per the germline V gene, CDR1 is DFQATT and CDR2 is SNEGSKA (reference sequence). This CDR3 is 14 amino acids long. Trimming removed 6 bases at V and 4 bases at J, with 17 bases between. CDR3 DNA sequence: TGCAGTGCGCTGCTATACGGGACTTCAGATACGCAGTATTTT. Translated, it gives CSALLYGTSDTQYF.

This clonotype was observed many times. V and J are TRBV30 and TRBJ2-7; 7 bases agree with TRBD2. The CDR3 has 15 residues. J gave up 0 bases and V 2 bases, and 7 bases lay outside the gene matches. Germline assignment: CDR1 GTSNPN and CDR2 SVGIG (reference sequence). In DNA, the CDR3 is TGTGCCTGGAGTCCCAAGAGGGAGGGCTCCTACGAGCAGTACTTC. Its translation: CAWSPKREGSYEQYF.

This clonotype was counted many times. The gene calls are TRBV7-2 and TRBJ1-5; unclear D gene. V was clipped by 1 base and J by 4 bases, with 5 bases between them. The germline V gene encodes CDR1 SGHTA and CDR2 FQGNSA. CDR3 length equals 13 residues. The CDR3 DNA follows: TGTGCCAGCAGCTTAGGCTATAATCAGCCCCAGCATTTT. Translated: CASSLGYNQPQHF.